The 4 T cell receptor beta chains given below trace back to one sample, sequenced in a study of cytomegalovirus exposure and HLA in healthy donors. PCR involved 60 Vbeta and 13 Jbeta primers. The protocol was immunoSEQ multiplex PCR, while the TCRdb copy is restricted to in-frame clones and leaves out a portion. Of roughly 150,000 clones detected, 70% to 85% appear once; the ten largest clones hold over 2.5%. Sequencing was performed on PBMCs. These receptor sequences come from a male donor in good health and CMV-seronegative.

The chain is built from TRBV29-1 and TRBJ2-7, with 7 positions matching TRBD2. CDR1 and CDR2 from the germline V gene are SQVTM and ANQGSEA. V dropped 4 bases and J dropped 0; count of bases not matched to a gene: 3. The CDR3 consists of 13 residues. The CDR3 DNA reads as TGCAGCGTTGTAGGGGACTACTCCTACGAGCAGTACTTC. Amino acid sequence: CSVVGDYSYEQYF.

The V gene is TRBV9, the J gene TRBJ1-2; TRBD1 is a possible D gene (5 bases). Germline assignment: CDR1 SGDLS and CDR2 YYNGEE. The CDR3 runs to 15 residues. The V and J ends lost 3 bases and 4 bases respectively, with 16 bases between them. CDR3 nucleotide sequence: TGTGCCAGCAGCGCCGATGGGGGGGTGGGCTATGGCTACACCTTC. It specifies CASSADGGVGYGYTF. Based on the CDR3 plus reference TRBV9 and TRBJ1-2, the full variable domain is DSGVTQTPKHLITATGQRVTLRCSPRSGDLSVYWYQQSLDQGLQFLIQYYNGEERAKGNILERFSAQQFPDLHSELNLSSLELGDSALYFCASSADGGVGYGYTFGSGTRLTVV.

The chain employs TRBV9 and TRBJ2-5; possibly TRBD1 for D (5 bases). The V gene lost 0 bases and the J gene lost 3 bases, with 9 bases spanning the gap. The CDR3 runs 14 residues. Germline V gene data show CDR1 as SGDLS and CDR2 as YYNGEE. CDR3 coding DNA: TGTGCCAGCAGCGTAGAAGGACACGAAGAGACCCAGTACTTC. Encoded protein: CASSVEGHEETQYF. The full variable domain, rest sourced from reference TRBV9 and TRBJ2-5, is DSGVTQTPKHLITATGQRVTLRCSPRSGDLSVYWYQQSLDQGLQFLIQYYNGEERAKGNILERFSAQQFPDLHSELNLSSLELGDSALYFCASSVEGHEETQYFGPGTRLLVL.

The rearrangement links TRBV28 to TRBJ2-7; tentatively, D is TRBD2 (7 bases). The CDR3 totals 16 residues. CDR1 is MDHEN, CDR2 SYDVKM, per germline. V was cut by 6 bases and J by 2 bases, with 20 bases left in between. The DNA of the CDR3 is TGTGCCAGCAGCCGGGGGGCAGGGCCCAACCCCTACGAGCAGTACTTC. Its translation is CASSRGAGPNPYEQYF. The full variable domain, its missing parts supplied by reference TRBV28 and TRBJ2-7, is DVKVTQSSRYLVKRTGEKVFLECVQDMDHENMFWYRQDPGLGLRLIYFSYDVKMKEKGDIPEGYSVSREKKERFSLILESASTNQTSMYLCASSRGAGPNPYEQYFGPGTRLTVT.